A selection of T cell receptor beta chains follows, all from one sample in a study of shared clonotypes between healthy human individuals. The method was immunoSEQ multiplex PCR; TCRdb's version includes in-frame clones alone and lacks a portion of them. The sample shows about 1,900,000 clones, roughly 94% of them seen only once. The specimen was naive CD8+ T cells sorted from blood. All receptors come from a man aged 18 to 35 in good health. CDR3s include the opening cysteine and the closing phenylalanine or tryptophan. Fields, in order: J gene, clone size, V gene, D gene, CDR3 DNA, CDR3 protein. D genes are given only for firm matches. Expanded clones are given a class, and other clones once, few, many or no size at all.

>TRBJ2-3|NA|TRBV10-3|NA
TGTGCCATCAGTAGCGGGACAGGCACAGATACGCAGTATTTT
CAISSGTGTDTQYF
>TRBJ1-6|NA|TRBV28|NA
TGTGCCAGCAGTTTAGGGCTCTGGGATTCACCCCTCCACTTT
CASSLGLWDSPLHF
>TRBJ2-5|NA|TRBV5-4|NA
TGTGCCAGCAGCTCTTCAGGGGAAGAGACCCAGTACTTC
CASSSSGEETQYF
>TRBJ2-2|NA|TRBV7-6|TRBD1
TGTGCCAGCAGCTTCGACAGGGATTACACCGGGGAGCTGTTTTTT
CASSFDRDYTGELFF
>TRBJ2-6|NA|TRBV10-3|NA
TGTGCCATTTTGGACCCGGCGGGCTCTGGGGCCAACGTCCTGACTTTC
CAILDPAGSGANVLTF
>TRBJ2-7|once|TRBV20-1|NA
TGCAGTGCTCTGGACTCCTACGAGCAGTACTTC
CSALDSYEQYF
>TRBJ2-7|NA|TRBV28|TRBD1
TGTGCCAGCAGTTCCACCGGGACAGCCTACGAGCAGTACTTC
CASSSTGTAYEQYF
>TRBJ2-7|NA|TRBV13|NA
TGTGCCAGCAGCTTAGAGGGCAGGGAGACCACCTCCTACGAGCAGTACTTC
CASSLEGRETTSYEQYF
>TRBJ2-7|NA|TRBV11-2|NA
TGTGCCAGCAGCTTACGGTCAGCCTACGAGCAGTACTTC
CASSLRSAYEQYF
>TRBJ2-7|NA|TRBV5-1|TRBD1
TGCGCCAGCAGCTTGGACCTGGGACAGGGCTACGAGCAGTACTTC
CASSLDLGQGYEQYF
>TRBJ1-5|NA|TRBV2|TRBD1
TGTGCCAGCAGCGATGGACAGGGGCCCACGCCCCAGCATTTT
CASSDGQGPTPQHF
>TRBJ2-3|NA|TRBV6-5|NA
TGTGCCAGCAGTTACTCGGCAGGGGGGAAGACAGATACGCAGTATTTT
CASSYSAGGKTDTQYF
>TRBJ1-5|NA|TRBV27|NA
TGTGCCAGCGCAGGGCTCGGGGTCAATCAGCCCCAGCATTTT
CASAGLGVNQPQHF
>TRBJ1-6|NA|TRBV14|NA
TGTGCCAGCAGCCAAGGGGGGTTCCGGTTTTTGTCACCCCTCCACTTT
CASSQGGFRFLSPLHF
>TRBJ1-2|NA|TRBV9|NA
TGTGCCAGCAGCGGACTATCTACAGACAGGCCTTATGGCTACACCTTC
CASSGLSTDRPYGYTF
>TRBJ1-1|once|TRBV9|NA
TGTGCCAGCAGCTCAGGCCAACACGGATATGAAGCTTTCTTT
CASSSGQHGYEAFF
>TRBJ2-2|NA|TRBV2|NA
TGTGCCAGCCAAGGGGGGGATAGGACCGGGGAGCTGTTTTTT
CASQGGDRTGELFF
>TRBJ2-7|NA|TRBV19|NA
TGTGCCAGTAGTGTGGCGGGAAACTCCTACGAGCAGTACTTC
CASSVAGNSYEQYF
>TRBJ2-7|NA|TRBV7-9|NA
TGTGCCAGCAGCTCGAAGGGATCGGTCTCCTACGAGCAGTACTTC
CASSSKGSVSYEQYF
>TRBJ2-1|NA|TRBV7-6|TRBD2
TGTGCCAGCAGCCCTTGGACTAGCGGGGGTGTCGCCTACAATGAGCAGTTCTTC
CASSPWTSGGVAYNEQFF
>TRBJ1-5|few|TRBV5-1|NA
TGCGCCAGCAGCTTGGAAGGGGGCAATCAGCCCCAGCATTTT
CASSLEGGNQPQHF
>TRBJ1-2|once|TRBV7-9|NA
TGTGCCAGCAGCGTAGGGGGGACCACTAACTATGGCTACACCTTC
CASSVGGTTNYGYTF
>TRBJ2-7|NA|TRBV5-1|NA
TGCGCCAGCAGCTTGGCACAGGGTAGTTCCTACGAGCAGTACTTC
CASSLAQGSSYEQYF
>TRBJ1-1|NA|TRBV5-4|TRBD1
TGTGCCAGCAGCTGGGGGACAGGTGAAGCTTTCTTT
CASSWGTGEAFF
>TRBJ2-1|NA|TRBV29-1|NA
TGCAGCGTTGATGCTAGCGTATCCTACAATGAGCAGTTCTTC
CSVDASVSYNEQFF
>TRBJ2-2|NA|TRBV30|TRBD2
TGTGCCTGGGACGGGACTAGCCGGGGCGGGGAGCTGTTTTTT
CAWDGTSRGGELFF
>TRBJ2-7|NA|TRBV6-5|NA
TGTGCCAGCAGTGTCAGGGGAGGCTACGAGCAGTACTTC
CASSVRGGYEQYF
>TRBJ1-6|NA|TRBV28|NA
TGTGCCAGCAGTTTATCGGGGGGTTCCTATAATTCACCCCTCCACTTT
CASSLSGGSYNSPLHF
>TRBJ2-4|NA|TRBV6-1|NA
TGTGCCAGCAGTGACAGGGTCCCCTACATTCAGTACTTC
CASSDRVPYIQYF
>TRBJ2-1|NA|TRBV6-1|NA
TGTGCCAGTGGGGACTGGCACTACAATGAGCAGTTCTTC
CASGDWHYNEQFF
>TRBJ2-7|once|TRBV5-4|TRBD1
TGTGCCAGCAGCAACAGACAGGGTCGCGAGCAGTACTTC
CASSNRQGREQYF
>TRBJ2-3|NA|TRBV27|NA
TGTGCCAGCAGCCCCCTTGGCACAGATACGCAGTATTTT
CASSPLGTDTQYF
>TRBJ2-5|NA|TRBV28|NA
TGTGCCAGCAGGGAGACGGGGGGCGGAGAGACCCAGTACTTC
CASRETGGGETQYF
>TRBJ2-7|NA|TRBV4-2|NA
TGTGCCAGCAGCCAAGATGTGCAGGGTTGGGTCTACGAGCAGTACTTC
CASSQDVQGWVYEQYF
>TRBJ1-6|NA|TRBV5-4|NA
TGTGCCAGCAGCTTTGACCGAAATTCACCCCTCCACTTT
CASSFDRNSPLHF
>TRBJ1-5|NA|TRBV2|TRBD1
TGTGCCAGCAGTGAAAATACAGGGGGCGGTAATCAGCCCCAGCATTTT
CASSENTGGGNQPQHF
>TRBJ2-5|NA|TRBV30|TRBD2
TGTGCCTGGGGGCCCGGACTAGCGGGGGGTGACTGGGAGACCCAGTACTTC
CAWGPGLAGGDWETQYF
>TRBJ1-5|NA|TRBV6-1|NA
TGTGCCAGCAGTGTCCCCGGGGGGCCCCAGCATTTT
CASSVPGGPQHF
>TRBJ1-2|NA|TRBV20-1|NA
TGCAGTGCTAGTAAAGGGGATGGCTACACCTTC
CSASKGDGYTF
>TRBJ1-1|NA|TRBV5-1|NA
TGCGCCAGCAGCTTGGCCGGGGGAGGCACTGAAGCTTTCTTT
CASSLAGGGTEAFF
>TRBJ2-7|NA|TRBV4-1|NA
TGCGCCAGCAGCCAGGGTGCCGAGCAGTACTTC
CASSQGAEQYF